The next 11 T cell receptor beta chains were all read from a single sample in a study of cytomegalovirus exposure and HLA in healthy donors. Generated by immunoSEQ multiplex PCR, the TCRdb table keeps only in-frame clones and is missing some. The sample records about 190,000 clones, about 84% being singletons. The sample was PBMCs. The receptor set was obtained from a woman aged 18-35 years in good health and CMV-seronegative.

This clone showed up just once. J is TRBJ1-1 and V is TRBV6-1, with D maybe TRBD1 (6 bases). CDR1 is MNHNS and CDR2 is SASEGT in the germline V gene. V lost 6 bases to trimming and J lost 8 bases, with 13 bases between them. The CDR3 spans 12 residues. The CDR3 region is CASRGRGSEAFF. The CDR3, as DNA: TGTGCCAGCAGGGGCAGGGGATCCGAAGCTTTCTTT.

The rearrangement joins TRBV5-1 to TRBJ1-5; the D gene is possibly TRBD1 (6 bases). Trimming shortened V by 4 bases and J by 6 bases, and 14 bases separated the two germline ends. The CDR3 covers 14 residues. Germline CDR1 and CDR2: SGHRS and YFSETQ. CDR3 sequence: CASSPQGIGQPQHF. The DNA for the CDR3 is TGCGCCAGCAGCCCACAGGGCATCGGTCAGCCCCAGCATTTT.

In DNA, the CDR3 is TGTGCCAGCAGCTTAGCCTTAGGAAGGGGCCGTTCCACCTACGAGCAGTACTTC. As protein: CASSLALGRGRSTYEQYF. The chain combines TRBV11-2 with TRBJ2-7; a possible D gene is TRBD1 (5 bases). Between the trimmed V and J ends, which lost 1 base and 2 bases, there was a span of 21 bases. The CDR3 is 18 residues long. Looked up from germline, CDR1 is SGHAT and CDR2 is FQNNGV.

This sequence joins TRBV5-6 and TRBJ1-5, with D unresolved. Trimming took 1 base from V and 2 from J, leaving 16 bases between them. Per germline, CDR1 SGHDT and CDR2 YYEEEE. The CDR3 loop spans 17 amino acids. CDR3 bases: TGTGCCAGCAGCTTGAGGAGAGGGCCAAGCGGCAATCAGCCCCAGCATTTT. It is translated as CASSLRRGPSGNQPQHF.

V is TRBV13 and J is TRBJ1-2; the match to TRBD1 covers 12 bases. CDR3 length equals 16 residues. Germline V gene data show CDR1 as PRHDT and CDR2 as FYEKMQ (reference sequence). The J segment lost 6 bases and the V segment lost 2 bases, leaving 7 bases of the junction unmatched. DNA of the CDR3: TGTGCCAGCAGCTTAAGGCCGGGACAGGGGGCCCATGGCTACACCTTC. Translating gives CASSLRPGQGAHGYTF.

The genes are TRBV10-3 and TRBJ2-7; TRBD2 matches 8 bases. J was trimmed by 4 bases and V by 10 bases; bases with no gene match: 12. CDR1 is ENHRY and CDR2 is SYGVKD in the germline V gene. The CDR3 contains 14 residues. In nucleotides, the CDR3 is TGTGCCAGCGGTAAAGGGAGCGGGGGATACGAGCAGTACTTC. It encodes CASGKGSGGYEQYF.

The table lists this clone with a count of one. J is TRBJ2-7 and V is TRBV5-4; 12 bases agree with TRBD2. Germline-derived CDR1 and CDR2 are SGHNT and YYREEE (reference sequence). The ends lost 4 bases at V and 6 bases at J; junction bases unmatched: 8. The CDR3 length is 15 residues. DNA for the CDR3: TGTGCCAGCAGCCTCAGGACTAGCGGGGTACTCGAGCAGTACTTC. Its protein is CASSLRTSGVLEQYF.

This clone was counted a single time. Written as DNA, the CDR3 is TGTGCCAGCAGCGTAGTTACCAGGGGCCCTGAAGCTTTCTTT. Translation gives CASSVVTRGPEAFF. V usage is TRBV9 and J usage is TRBJ1-1; maybe TRBD1 (6 bases). Germline V lookup: CDR1 SGDLS, CDR2 YYNGEE. V was trimmed by 0 bases and J by 6 bases, leaving 12 bases between them. There are 14 residues in the CDR3. The full variable domain, completed using reference TRBV9 and TRBJ1-1, is DSGVTQTPKHLITATGQRVTLRCSPRSGDLSVYWYQQSLDQGLQFLIQYYNGEERAKGNILERFSAQQFPDLHSELNLSSLELGDSALYFCASSVVTRGPEAFFGQGTRLTVV.

The genes are TRBV5-1 and TRBJ1-5, with a weak D call TRBD1 (5 bases). CDR3 length equals 14 residues. In germline, CDR1 is SGHRS, CDR2 YFSETQ. V lost 0 bases and J 5 bases, leaving 9 bases between the germline ends. CDR3 nucleotides: TGCGCCAGCAGCTTGGCCTCGGGGGATCAGCCCCAGCATTTT. Protein: CASSLASGDQPQHF.

This rearrangement joins TRBV6-1 to TRBJ2-5; 7 bases agree with TRBD1. Losses at the gene ends were 6 bases for V and 1 base for J; bases not matched to a gene: 2. The length of the CDR3 is 13 residues. In germline, CDR1 is MNHNS, CDR2 SASEGT. CDR3 nucleotide sequence: TGTGCCAGCAGGGGACAGACCCAAGAGACCCAGTACTTC. Protein sequence: CASRGQTQETQYF.

The rearrangement uses TRBV27 and TRBJ2-7; 8 positions agree with TRBD2. V lost 5 bases to trimming and J lost 2 bases; unmatched junction nucleotides: 11. Germline lookup yields CDR1 MNHEY and CDR2 SMNVEV (reference sequence). This CDR3 contains 16 residues. CDR3 in amino acids: CASSLISGTRAYEQYF. The CDR3 DNA is TGTGCCAGCAGTCTCATTTCCGGGACTAGGGCCTACGAGCAGTACTTC.